These T cell receptor beta chains were read from a single sample in a study of human T cells and chemical hapten exposure. TCRdb re-called the RACE reads through MiXCR, storing one row per CDR3 protein. The sample lists tens of thousands of distinct CDR3 sequences, over 9% seen once, with about 6.6% in the top ten. Specimen: whole blood, collected in connection with sensitization to the hapten diphenylcyclopropenone (DPC). These TCRs come from a woman aged 45-65 years with alopecia areata. Some clones in this sample may be carry-over from other donors' samples. The CDR3 runs from the conserved cysteine through the conserved F or W. D genes are given only for firm matches. Size values are once, few and many counts, or a class for expanded clones, and some rows have none.

TRBJ1-3 TRBV28 many TRBD1 CASSAGGLLTLYSGNTIYF TGTGCCAGCAGCGCAGGGGGCCTTCTTACACTTTACTCTGGAAACACCATATATTTT
TRBJ1-5 TRBV19 many - CASSITADRSNQPQHF TGTGCCAGTAGTATCACGGCGGACAGAAGCAATCAGCCCCAGCATTTT
TRBJ1-5 TRBV2 - - CASSEAAYEYQPQHF TGTGCCAGCAGTGAAGCAGCCTACGAGTATCAGCCCCAGCATTTT
TRBJ2-5 TRBV7-8 - - CASSSLGLQETQYF TGTGCCAGCAGCTCCCTAGGCCTCCAAGAGACCCAGTACTTC
TRBJ1-6 TRBV6-6 few TRBD1 CAGGTENSPLHF TGTGCCGGAGGGACAGAAAATTCACCCCTCCACTTT
TRBJ1-5 TRBV20-1 many - CSARSGLYSNQPQHF TGCAGTGCTAGAAGCGGACTTTATAGCAATCAGCCCCAGCATTTT
TRBJ2-1 TRBV20-1 - TRBD2 CSAGKLAGGYNEQFF TGCAGTGCTGGAAAACTAGCGGGAGGATACAATGAGCAGTTCTTC
TRBJ1-1 TRBV5-1 - - CASSPYPMVDTEAFF TGCGCCAGCAGCCCCTACCCGATGGTGGACACTGAAGCTTTCTTT
TRBJ2-3 TRBV20-1 many - CSASVNRLGGDPADTQYF TGCAGTGCTTCAGTTAATAGACTAGGAGGGGACCCGGCAGATACGCAGTATTTT
TRBJ1-1 TRBV11-2 - - CASNRPNTEAFF TGTGCCAGCAACCGCCCGAACACTGAAGCTTTCTTT
TRBJ1-1 TRBV9 few TRBD1 CASSRTGAGTMNTEAFF TGTGCCAGCAGCCGTACAGGGGCCGGTACGATGAACACTGAAGCTTTCTTT
TRBJ2-6 TRBV7-2 few TRBD1 CASSLSWDSLPGRANVLTF TGTGCCAGCAGCTTATCCTGGGACAGCCTTCCGGGTAGAGCCAACGTCCTGACTTTC
TRBJ1-2 TRBV7-9 many - CASSSFYGGDYGYTF TGTGCCAGCAGCTCCTTTTATGGGGGTGACTATGGCTACACCTTC
TRBJ2-5 TRBV7-9 - TRBD1 CASSLQGAQETQYF TGTGCCAGCAGCCTACAGGGGGCCCAAGAGACCCAGTACTTC
TRBJ2-3 TRBV5-5 many TRBD2 CASSPGLVDTQYF TGTGCCAGCAGCCCGGGACTAGTAGATACGCAGTATTTT
TRBJ2-1 TRBV20-1 many - CSARDVQPPPNSYNEQFF TGCAGTGCTAGAGATGTCCAGCCACCCCCCAACTCCTACAATGAGCAGTTCTTC
TRBJ1-1 TRBV29-1 many - CSVAAVGGYEAFF TGCAGCGTTGCAGCGGTTGGGGGTTATGAAGCTTTCTTT
TRBJ1-5 TRBV3-1 few - CASSQGTMAQPQHF TGTGCCAGCAGCCAAGGGACGATGGCTCAGCCCCAGCATTTT
TRBJ2-1 TRBV18 many TRBD2 CASSSTTSGSLNEQFF TGTGCCAGCTCATCTACGACTAGCGGGAGTCTCAATGAGCAGTTCTTC
TRBJ1-1 TRBV3-1 many - CASSQKRNTEAFF TGTGCCAGCAGCCAAAAAAGGAACACTGAAGCTTTCTTT
TRBJ1-1 TRBV20-1 many - CSPLWIRPMNTEAFF TGCAGTCCGCTATGGATCCGACCCATGAACACTGAAGCTTTCTTT
TRBJ1-4 TRBV25-1 - TRBD1 CASSAPGQFNEKLFF TGTGCCAGCAGTGCACCGGGACAGTTTAATGAAAAACTGTTTTTT
TRBJ2-7 TRBV7-9 many TRBD2 CASSFSGSSYEQYF TGTGCCAGCAGCTTTAGCGGGAGCTCCTACGAGCAGTACTTC
TRBJ1-5 TRBV30 few TRBD1 CAWSVRGGGWGNQPQHF TGTGCCTGGAGTGTACGAGGAGGGGGCTGGGGCAATCAGCCCCAGCATTTT
TRBJ2-7 TRBV4-2 many TRBD2 CASSQVGTSGAYEQYF TGTGCCAGCAGCCAAGTCGGAACTAGCGGAGCCTACGAGCAGTACTTC
TRBJ1-2 TRBV30 many TRBD1 CAWSPDRGPYGYTF TGTGCCTGGAGCCCAGACAGGGGTCCCTATGGCTACACCTTC
TRBJ1-4 TRBV6-6 medium-sized - CASSRGRANEKLFF TGTGCCAGCAGTAGAGGAAGGGCTAATGAAAAACTGTTTTTT
TRBJ2-2 TRBV12-3/TRBV12-4 many TRBD2 CASSFWRGTNTGELFF TGTGCCAGCAGTTTTTGGCGGGGGACGAACACCGGGGAGCTGTTTTTT
TRBJ2-1 TRBV6-6 many - CASISESPSFNEQFF TGTGCCAGCATTTCTGAGTCTCCAAGCTTCAATGAGCAGTTCTTC